This entry features one T cell receptor (beta chain) sequence. The antigen remains unidentified. In germline, CDR1 is SGHDT, CDR2 YYEEEE. The CDR3 has 16 amino acids. V dropped 1 base and J dropped 4 bases, with 17 bases sitting between them. The data stem from a study of T cells after yellow fever vaccination. At the level of the study: In the case of low-cell-number fractions, SMART-Seq v4 Ultra Low Input was used for preparation.

UMIs and a universal primer site were added when TCR cDNA was made by 5'RACE template switching. TCRdb re-called the 5' RACE reads with MiXCR, one entry per CDR3 protein. The table records about 210,000 distinct CDR3 sequences, about 3% of them present only once. The study, taken as a whole, reports: Few clonotypes appeared in both CD4 and CD8 compartments.

The receptor comes from a young man who received the YFV17D yellow fever vaccine. Sequences were derived from CD4+ T cells sorted from PBMCs, sampled 10 days after the yellow fever booster vaccination. V usage is TRBV5-6 and J usage is TRBJ1-1; D possibly corresponds to TRBD1 (6 bases). The CDR3 is CASSLLVVRGGTEAFF. DNA for the CDR3: TGTGCCAGCAGCTTGCTTGTCGTACGAGGGGGCACTGAAGCTTTCTTT.